The entry below describes one T cell receptor (beta chain). Measured with immunoSEQ multiplex PCR; TCRdb has only the in-frame clones, and not every one. The repertoire holds roughly 66,000 clones, more than 65% seen once, with around 4.1% in the top ten. The data stem from a study of blood T cell repertoires in COVID-19. Across the whole study: The United States, Italy and Spain provided the acute and convalescent COVID-19 samples.

Source material: peripheral blood. This clonotype originated in a woman aged 55-75 years with acute or convalescent COVID-19.

The CDR3 nucleotides are TGTGCCTGGAAGGCGGGGGGCGACTATGGCTACACCTTC. It encodes CAWKAGGDYGYTF. The chain has TRBV30 and TRBJ1-2; a possible D gene is TRBD1 (6 bases). Germline values: CDR1 GTSNPN, CDR2 SVGIG (reference sequence). V lost 4 bases to trimming and J lost 3 bases, with 12 bases between them. This CDR3 region has 13 residues.